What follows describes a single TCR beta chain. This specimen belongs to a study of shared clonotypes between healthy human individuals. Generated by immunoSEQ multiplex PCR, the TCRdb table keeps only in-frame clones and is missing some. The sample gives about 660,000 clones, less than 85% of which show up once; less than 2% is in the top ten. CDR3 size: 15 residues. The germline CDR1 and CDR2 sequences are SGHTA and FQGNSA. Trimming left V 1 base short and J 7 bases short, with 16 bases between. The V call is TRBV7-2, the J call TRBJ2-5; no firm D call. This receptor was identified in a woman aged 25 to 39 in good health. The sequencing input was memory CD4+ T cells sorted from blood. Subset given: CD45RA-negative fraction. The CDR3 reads CASSLGLRSIATQYF. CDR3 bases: TGTGCCAGCAGCTTAGGGCTGAGATCCATTGCGACCCAGTACTTC.